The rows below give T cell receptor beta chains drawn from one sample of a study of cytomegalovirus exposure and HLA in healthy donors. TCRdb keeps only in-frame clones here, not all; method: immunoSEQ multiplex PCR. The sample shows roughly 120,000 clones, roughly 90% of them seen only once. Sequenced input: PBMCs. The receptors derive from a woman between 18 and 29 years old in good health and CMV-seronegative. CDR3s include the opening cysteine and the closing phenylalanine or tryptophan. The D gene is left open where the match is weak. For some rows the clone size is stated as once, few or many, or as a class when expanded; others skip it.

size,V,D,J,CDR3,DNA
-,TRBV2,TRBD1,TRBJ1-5,CASRSGQGLNQPQHF,TGTGCCAGCAGATCGGGACAGGGCCTCAATCAGCCCCAGCATTTT
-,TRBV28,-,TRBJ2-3,CASSPYVRDTQYF,TGTGCCAGCAGTCCGTATGTTCGAGATACGCAGTATTTT
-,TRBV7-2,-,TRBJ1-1,CASSLELRSEAFF,TGTGCCAGCAGCTTAGAACTCCGGAGTGAAGCTTTCTTT
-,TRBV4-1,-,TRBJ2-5,CASSQEADREQETQYF,TGCGCCAGCAGCCAAGAGGCAGACAGAGAACAAGAGACCCAGTACTTC
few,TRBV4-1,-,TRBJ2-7,CASSQQQGYEQYF,TGCGCCAGCAGCCAGCAACAGGGTTACGAGCAGTACTTC
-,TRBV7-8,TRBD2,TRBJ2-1,CASSHRLAGGVTYNEQFF,TGTGCCAGCAGCCACCGACTAGCGGGAGGGGTTACCTACAATGAGCAGTTCTTC
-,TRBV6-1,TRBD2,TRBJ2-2,CASSPSGAGTGELFF,TGTGCCAGCAGTCCTAGCGGGGCCGGGACCGGGGAGCTGTTTTTT
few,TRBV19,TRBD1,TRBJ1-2,CASSEGQGGHGYTF,TGTGCCAGTAGTGAGGGACAGGGGGGCCATGGCTACACCTTC
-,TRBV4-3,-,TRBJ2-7,CASSQATGRSYEQYF,TGCGCCAGCAGCCAAGCAACAGGGCGGTCCTACGAGCAGTACTTC
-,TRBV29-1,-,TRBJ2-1,CSTPGNNEQFF,TGCAGCACCCCAGGGAACAATGAGCAGTTCTTC
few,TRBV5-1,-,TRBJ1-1,CASSLAGNTEAFF,TGCGCCAGCAGCTTGGCCGGGAACACTGAAGCTTTCTTT
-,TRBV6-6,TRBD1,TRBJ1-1,CASSPNRGRGYTEAFF,TGTGCCAGCAGTCCTAACAGGGGGCGAGGCTACACTGAAGCTTTCTTT
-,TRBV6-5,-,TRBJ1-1,CASSVLGGGNTEAFF,TGTGCCAGCAGTGTACTTGGGGGGGGCAACACTGAAGCTTTCTTT
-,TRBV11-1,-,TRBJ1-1,CASSPQRGTEAFF,TGTGCCAGCAGCCCCCAGCGGGGGACTGAAGCTTTCTTT
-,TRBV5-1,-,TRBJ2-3,CASSLATSTDTQYF,TGCGCCAGCAGCTTGGCGACTAGCACAGATACGCAGTATTTT
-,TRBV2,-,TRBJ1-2,CASRLGQESVGYTF,TGTGCCAGCCGTCTGGGTCAGGAATCCGTGGGCTACACCTTC
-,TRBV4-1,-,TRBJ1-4,CASSQDDHRANEKLFF,TGCGCCAGCAGCCAAGATGATCACAGGGCTAATGAAAAACTGTTTTTT
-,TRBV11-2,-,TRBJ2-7,CASSPLWSLSYEQYF,TGTGCCAGCAGCCCACTTTGGTCACTCTCCTACGAGCAGTACTTC
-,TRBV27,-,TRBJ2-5,CASSFTAFQETQYF,TGTGCCAGCAGTTTTACAGCTTTCCAAGAGACCCAGTACTTC
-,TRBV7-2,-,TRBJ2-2,CASSPGSNTGELFF,TGTGCCAGCAGCCCGGGAAGCAACACCGGGGAGCTGTTTTTT
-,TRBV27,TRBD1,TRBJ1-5,CASSLSKQGNQPQHF,TGTGCCAGCAGTTTATCTAAACAGGGGAATCAGCCCCAGCATTTT
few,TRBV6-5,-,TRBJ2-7,CASSRRVRYEQYF,TGTGCCAGCAGTCGCAGGGTTCGCTACGAGCAGTACTTC
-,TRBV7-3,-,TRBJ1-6,CASSLDSDSPLHF,TGTGCCAGCAGCTTGGACAGTGATTCACCCCTCCACTTT
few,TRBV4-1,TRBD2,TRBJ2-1,CASRLGLAGRNEQFF,TGCGCCAGCAGGCTTGGACTAGCGGGAAGAAATGAGCAGTTCTTC
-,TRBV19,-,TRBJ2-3,CASSVRGDSTLDTQYF,TGTGCCAGTAGTGTCCGAGGGGACTCGACCTTGGATACGCAGTATTTT
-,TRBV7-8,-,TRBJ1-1,CASSLGNMNTEAFF,TGTGCCAGCAGCCTTGGCAACATGAACACTGAAGCTTTCTTT
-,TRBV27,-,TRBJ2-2,CASSIHRTGELFF,TGTGCCAGCAGTATCCACAGGACCGGGGAGCTGTTTTTT
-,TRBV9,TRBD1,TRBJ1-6,CASSLQDRGNSPLHF,TGTGCCAGCAGCCTCCAGGACAGGGGGAATTCACCCCTCCACTTT
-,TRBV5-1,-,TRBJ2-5,CASRTGHQETQYF,TGCGCCAGCAGAACGGGACATCAAGAGACCCAGTACTTC
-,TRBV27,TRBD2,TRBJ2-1,CASSFERGGNNEQFF,TGTGCCAGCAGTTTCGAGCGGGGGGGAAACAATGAGCAGTTCTTC
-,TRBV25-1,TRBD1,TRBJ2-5,CASSVGTGRQETQYF,TGTGCCAGCAGTGTCGGGACAGGGAGACAAGAGACCCAGTACTTC
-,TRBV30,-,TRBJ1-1,CLGQLMNTEAFF,TGTTTGGGACAATTGATGAACACTGAAGCTTTCTTT
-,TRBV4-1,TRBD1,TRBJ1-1,CASSQLDRDRTEAFF,TGCGCCAGCAGCCAACTAGACAGGGATCGGACTGAAGCTTTCTTT
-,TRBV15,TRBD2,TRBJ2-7,CATSRVGMSGDLTYEQYF,TGTGCCACCAGCAGAGTTGGGATGAGCGGGGACCTTACCTACGAGCAGTACTTC
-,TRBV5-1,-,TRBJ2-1,CASSLYPTNEQFF,TGCGCCAGCAGCTTGTACCCTACGAATGAGCAGTTCTTC
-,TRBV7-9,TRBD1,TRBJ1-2,CASSLVSGGHGYTF,TGTGCCAGCAGCTTAGTTTCAGGGGGCCATGGCTACACCTTC
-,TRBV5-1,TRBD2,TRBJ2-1,CASSLLAGAQYNEQFF,TGCGCCAGCAGCTTGCTTGCGGGAGCCCAATACAATGAGCAGTTCTTC
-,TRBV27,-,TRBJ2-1,CASSLVFYNEQFF,TGTGCCAGCAGTTTAGTCTTTTACAATGAGCAGTTCTTC
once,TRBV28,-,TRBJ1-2,CASSVPGQRTTYGYTF,TGTGCCAGCAGTGTGCCCGGACAGAGGACGACCTATGGCTACACCTTC
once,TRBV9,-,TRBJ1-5,CASSPGPGDQPQHF,TGTGCCAGCAGCCCCGGACCCGGGGATCAGCCCCAGCATTTT
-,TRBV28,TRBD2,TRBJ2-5,CASRPPERGIQETQYF,TGTGCCAGCAGGCCCCCAGAGCGGGGTATCCAAGAGACCCAGTACTTC
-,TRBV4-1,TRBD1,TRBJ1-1,CASSQTGTGVGAFF,TGCGCCAGCAGCCAGACCGGGACAGGAGTCGGAGCTTTCTTT